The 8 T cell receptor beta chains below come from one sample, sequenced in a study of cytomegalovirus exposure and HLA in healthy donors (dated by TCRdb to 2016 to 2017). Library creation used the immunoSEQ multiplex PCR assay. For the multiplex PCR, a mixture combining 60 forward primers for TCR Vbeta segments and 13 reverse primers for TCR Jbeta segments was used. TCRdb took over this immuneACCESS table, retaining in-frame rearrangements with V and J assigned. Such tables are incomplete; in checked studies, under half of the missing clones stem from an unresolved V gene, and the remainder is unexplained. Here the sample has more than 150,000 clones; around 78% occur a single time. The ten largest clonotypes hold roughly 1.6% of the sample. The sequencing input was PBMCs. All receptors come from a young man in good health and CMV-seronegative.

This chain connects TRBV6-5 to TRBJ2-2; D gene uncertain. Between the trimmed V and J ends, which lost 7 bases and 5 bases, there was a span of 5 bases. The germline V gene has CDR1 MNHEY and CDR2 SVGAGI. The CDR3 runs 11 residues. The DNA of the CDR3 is TGTGCCAGCATTCCTACCGGGGAGCTGTTTTTT. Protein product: CASIPTGELFF.

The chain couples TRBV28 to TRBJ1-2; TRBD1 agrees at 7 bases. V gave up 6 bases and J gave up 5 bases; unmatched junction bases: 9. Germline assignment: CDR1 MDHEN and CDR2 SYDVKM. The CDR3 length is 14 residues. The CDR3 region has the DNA TGTGCCAGCAGAGACACAGGGGTGCCGTATGGCTACACCTTC. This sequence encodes CASRDTGVPYGYTF.

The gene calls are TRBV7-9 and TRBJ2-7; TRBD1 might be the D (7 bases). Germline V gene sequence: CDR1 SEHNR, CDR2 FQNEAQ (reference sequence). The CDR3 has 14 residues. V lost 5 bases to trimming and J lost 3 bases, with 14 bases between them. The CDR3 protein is CASSGGTAGYEQYF. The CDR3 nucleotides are TGTGCCAGCAGCGGTGGGACAGCGGGCTACGAGCAGTACTTC.

CDR3 nucleotide sequence: TGTGCCTGGAGCTTCTTTGGGACAGGGTACGGGGAGCTGTTTTTT. Its translation is CAWSFFGTGYGELFF. The V call is TRBV30, the J call TRBJ2-2; 9 bases line up with TRBD1. V lost 3 bases to trimming and J lost 7 bases; unmatched junction nucleotides: 9. Germline CDR1 GTSNPN, CDR2 SVGIG (reference sequence). The CDR3 extends over 15 amino acids. Full variable domain (missing parts from reference TRBV30 and TRBJ2-2): SQTIHQWPATLVQPVGSPLSLECTVEGTSNPNLYWYRQAAGRGLQLLFYSVGIGQISSEVPQNLSASRPQDRQFILSSKKLLLSDSGFYLCAWSFFGTGYGELFFGEGSRLTVL.

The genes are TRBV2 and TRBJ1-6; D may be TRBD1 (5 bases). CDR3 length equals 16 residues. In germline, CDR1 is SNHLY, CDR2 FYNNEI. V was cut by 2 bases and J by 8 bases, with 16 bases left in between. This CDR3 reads CASSEYSGLGHSPLHF. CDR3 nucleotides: TGTGCCAGCAGTGAATATTCAGGGTTAGGACATTCACCCCTCCACTTT. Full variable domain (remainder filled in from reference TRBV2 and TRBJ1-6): EPEVTQTPSHQVTQMGQEVILRCVPISNHLYFYWYRQILGQKVEFLVSFYNNEISEKSEIFDDQFSVERPDGSNFTLKIRSTKLEDSAMYFCASSEYSGLGHSPLHFGNGTRLTVT.

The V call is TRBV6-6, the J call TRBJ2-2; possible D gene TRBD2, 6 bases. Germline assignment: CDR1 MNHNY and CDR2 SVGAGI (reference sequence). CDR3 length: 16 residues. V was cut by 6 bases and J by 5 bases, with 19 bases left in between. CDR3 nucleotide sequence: TGTGCCAGCAGGTCCTCGGGACTCCCTTGGACCGGGGAGCTGTTTTTT. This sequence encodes CASRSSGLPWTGELFF.

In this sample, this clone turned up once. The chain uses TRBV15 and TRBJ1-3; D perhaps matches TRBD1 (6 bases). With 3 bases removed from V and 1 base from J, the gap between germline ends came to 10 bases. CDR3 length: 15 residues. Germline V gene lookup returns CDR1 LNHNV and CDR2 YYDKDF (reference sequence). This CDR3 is CATSRDSVSGNTIYF. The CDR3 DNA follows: TGTGCCACCAGCAGGGACAGTGTTTCTGGAAACACCATATATTTT.

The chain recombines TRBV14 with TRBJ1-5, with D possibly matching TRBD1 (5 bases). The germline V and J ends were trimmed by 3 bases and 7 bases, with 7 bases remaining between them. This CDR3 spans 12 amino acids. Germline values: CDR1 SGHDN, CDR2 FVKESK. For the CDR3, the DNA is TGTGCCAGCAGCCAGGGGGGGCAGCCCCAGCATTTT. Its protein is CASSQGGQPQHF. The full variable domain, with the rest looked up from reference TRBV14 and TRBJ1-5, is EAGVTQFPSHSVIEKGQTVTLRCDPISGHDNLYWYRRVMGKEIKFLLHFVKESKQDESGMPNNRFLAERTGGTYSTLKVQPAELEDSGVYFCASSQGGQPQHFGDGTRLSIL.